The 20 T cell receptor beta chains below were found in one sample sequenced in a study of cytomegalovirus exposure and HLA in healthy donors (dated by TCRdb to the late 2010s). The library was made by the immunoSEQ multiplex PCR assay. The multiplex PCR relied on a mix of 60 forward primers for TCR Vbeta segments and 13 reverse primers for TCR Jbeta segments. The table comes from immuneACCESS by way of TCRdb, which keeps in-frame sequences with V and J called. Part of the clones is missing from these tables; in studies checked, under half for an unresolved V gene and the rest for unknown reasons. Recorded for this sample are 150,000 to 200,000 clones; 80% of them occurred a single time. The ten largest clones add up to roughly 4.4% of the sample. Material: PBMCs. Every receptor here comes from a man aged 25-40 years in good health and CMV-seronegative.

This chain uses TRBV2 with TRBJ2-7; D possibly corresponds to TRBD2 (6 bases). In germline, CDR1 is SNHLY, CDR2 FYNNEI. CDR3 length: 15 residues. V lost 6 bases, J lost 2 bases, and 17 bases lay in between. The CDR3 here is CASRGGPHIPYEQYF. The CDR3 DNA reads as TGTGCCAGCAGGGGGGGTCCTCACATACCCTACGAGCAGTACTTC.

The rearrangement joins TRBV2 to TRBJ1-1, with D uncertain. Trimming removed 8 bases at V and 3 bases at J, with 4 bases between. CDR1 and CDR2 from the germline V gene are SNHLY and FYNNEI. This CDR3 is 10 amino acids long. The CDR3 region has the DNA TGTGCCAGCTCGTACACTGAAGCTTTCTTT. This encodes CASSYTEAFF.

This clone has just one count. The V and J genes are TRBV5-1 and TRBJ2-3; TRBD2 matches 13 bases. The CDR3 has 17 amino acids. V gave up 4 bases and J gave up 2 bases; unmatched junction bases: 7. Germline V gives CDR1 SGHRS, CDR2 YFSETQ. The CDR3 DNA reads as TGCGCCAGCAGCCAAAGACTAGCGGGGGGCGTCACAGATACGCAGTATTTT. Translation gives CASSQRLAGGVTDTQYF.

The genes are TRBV6-6 and TRBJ2-5, with D perhaps TRBD2 (6 bases). V shed 5 bases and J shed 2 bases, with 9 bases lying between them. Germline loops: CDR1 MNHNY, CDR2 SVGAGI (reference sequence). This CDR3 has 13 residues. The CDR3 is CASSPEGQETQYF. The DNA of the CDR3 is TGTGCCAGCAGTCCGGAGGGGCAAGAGACCCAGTACTTC.

The V call is TRBV19, the J call TRBJ1-1; the D is unclear. The CDR3 has 13 amino acids. Germline lookup yields CDR1 LNHDA and CDR2 SQIVND (reference sequence). V lost 6 bases and J 2 bases, leaving 10 bases between the germline ends. The CDR3 DNA reads as TGTGCCAGTAGCCAGAAGTCTAACACTGAAGCTTTCTTT. Translated: CASSQKSNTEAFF.

The rearrangement uses TRBV28 and TRBJ1-1, with 9 nucleotides matching TRBD1. This CDR3 contains 20 residues. Germline V gene data show CDR1 as MDHEN and CDR2 as SYDVKM. Trimming took 1 base from V and 1 from J; bases not matched to a gene: 16. The CDR3 DNA sequence: TGTGCCAGCAGTTTATATTGGGGGGCATGGGACAGGGAGCCGAACACTGAAGCTTTCTTT. Its translation is CASSLYWGAWDREPNTEAFF.

In this sample, this clone turned up a few times. This chain joins TRBV28 and TRBJ1-5; possible D gene TRBD1, 6 bases. Germline V gives CDR1 MDHEN, CDR2 SYDVKM. V lost 6 bases and J lost 5, with 8 bases in between. This CDR3 spans 12 amino acids. The CDR3 reads CASSSGDQPQHF. The CDR3 bases are TGTGCCAGCAGCTCAGGGGATCAGCCCCAGCATTTT.

The chain employs TRBV30 and TRBJ1-4; D is unclear. This CDR3 contains 16 residues. The V end was cut by 4 bases, the J end by 2 bases, with 17 bases between. Germline CDR1 is GTSNPN and CDR2 is SVGIG (reference sequence). DNA for the CDR3: TGTGCCTGGACCCTTCCGTCCGAAGCCACTAATGAAAAACTGTTTTTT. Amino acid sequence: CAWTLPSEATNEKLFF.

The rearrangement links TRBV5-1 to TRBJ2-5; 7 positions agree with TRBD1. Looked up from germline, CDR1 is SGHRS and CDR2 is YFSETQ. The CDR3 extends over 15 amino acids. The ends lost 5 bases at V and 4 bases at J; junction bases unmatched: 11. The CDR3 region has the DNA TGCGCCAGCAGGCGACCGGGACAGACGATAGAGACCCAGTACTTC. It codes for CASRRPGQTIETQYF.

This rearrangement joins TRBV30 to TRBJ1-6; TRBD1 is a possible D gene (5 bases). CDR1 is GTSNPN and CDR2 is SVGIG in the germline V gene (reference sequence). CDR3 length equals 14 residues. The V end was cut by 8 bases, the J end by 10 bases, with 21 bases between. This CDR3 reads CAVNPRVGRSPLHF. The CDR3 DNA sequence: TGTGCCGTAAATCCCAGGGTCGGAAGGTCACCCCTCCACTTT. The complete variable domain, with remaining parts taken from reference TRBV30 and TRBJ1-6, reads SQTIHQWPATLVQPVGSPLSLECTVEGTSNPNLYWYRQAAGRGLQLLFYSVGIGQISSEVPQNLSASRPQDRQFILSSKKLLLSDSGFYLCAVNPRVGRSPLHFGNGTRLTVT.

J is TRBJ2-6 and V is TRBV7-9; unclear D gene. The CDR3 runs 15 residues. Germline CDR1 is SEHNR and CDR2 is FQNEAQ (reference sequence). V lost 8 bases and J lost 4, with 15 bases in between. This chain's CDR3 is CASGSAGTGANVLTF. In DNA, the CDR3 is TGTGCCAGCGGGTCCGCAGGAACCGGGGCCAACGTCCTGACTTTC.

The chain couples TRBV19 to TRBJ1-5, with 7 nucleotides matching TRBD1. Trimming at V came to 2 bases and at J to 5 bases, leaving 0 bases not matched to a gene. The CDR3 has 13 amino acids. Germline lookup yields CDR1 LNHDA and CDR2 SQIVND (reference sequence). The CDR3 reads CASSITGDQPQHF. CDR3 nucleotides: TGTGCCAGTAGTATAACAGGGGATCAGCCCCAGCATTTT.

The V gene is TRBV7-8, the J gene TRBJ1-2, with a weak D call TRBD1 (5 bases). Trimming stripped 3 bases from V and 2 bases from J, with 16 bases between. The CDR3 runs to 16 residues. Germline values: CDR1 SGHVS, CDR2 FQNEAQ. CDR3 bases: TGTGCCAGCAGCTTCGACAGCATCCCATTCAACTATGGCTACACCTTC. Its protein product is CASSFDSIPFNYGYTF. Supplemented by reference TRBV7-8 and TRBJ1-2, the full variable domain reads GAGVSQSPRYKVAKRGQDVALRCDPISGHVSLFWYQQALGQGPEFLTYFQNEAQLDKSGLPSDRFFAERPEGSVSTLKIQRTQQEDSAVYLCASSFDSIPFNYGYTFGSGTRLTVV.

The rearrangement links TRBV19 to TRBJ1-6; unclear D gene. CDR1 and CDR2 (germline): LNHDA, SQIVND (reference sequence). CDR3 size: 15 residues. Trimming took off 9 bases at V and 5 bases at J, with 17 bases between the two ends. The CDR3, as DNA: TGTGCCAGCAGGAGTCCGGGGAGCAATAATTCACCCCTCCACTTT. Amino acids: CASRSPGSNNSPLHF.

The chain uses TRBV28 and TRBJ2-1, with 7 bases matching TRBD2. The CDR3 is 19 amino acids. The V gene's germline CDR1 is MDHEN and CDR2 SYDVKM. Germline trimming cut 4 bases from V and 5 bases from J; bases unmatched to any gene: 20. CDR3 sequence: CASSSPMGGRGSRNNEQFF. CDR3 bases: TGTGCCAGCAGTTCTCCGATGGGTGGGCGGGGGAGCCGAAACAATGAGCAGTTCTTC.

The chain carries TRBV9 and TRBJ2-5; TRBD2 aligns across 12 bases. Trimming cost V 0 bases and J 1 base; bases outside gene matches: 1. The CDR3 contains 16 residues. The germline gives CDR1 SGDLS, CDR2 YYNGEE. CDR3 nucleotide sequence: TGTGCCAGCAGCGTAGAACTAGCGGGGGGCCAAGAGACCCAGTACTTC. It specifies CASSVELAGGQETQYF. Looking up the rest from reference TRBV9 and TRBJ2-5 gives the full variable domain: DSGVTQTPKHLITATGQRVTLRCSPRSGDLSVYWYQQSLDQGLQFLIQYYNGEERAKGNILERFSAQQFPDLHSELNLSSLELGDSALYFCASSVELAGGQETQYFGPGTRLLVL.

The chain has TRBV30 and TRBJ2-3, with 7 bases aligning to TRBD2. V dropped 5 bases and J dropped 4; count of bases not matched to a gene: 15. The germline CDR1 and CDR2 sequences are GTSNPN and SVGIG (reference sequence). The CDR3 is made up of 16 amino acids. The CDR3 spells CAWDGGTGAGPDTQYF. CDR3 DNA: TGTGCCTGGGATGGGGGAACGGGAGCGGGGCCAGATACGCAGTATTTT.

V and J are TRBV6-5 and TRBJ1-2; 7 positions agree with TRBD1. After removal of 8 bases from V and 6 bases from J, the junction contained 6 bases not matched to a gene. The CDR3 has 12 amino acids. In germline, CDR1 is MNHEY, CDR2 SVGAGI. CDR3 protein: CASSTGVNGYTF. CDR3 DNA: TGTGCCAGCTCTACAGGGGTGAATGGCTACACCTTC.

The chain recombines TRBV19 with TRBJ2-2; D uncertain. V was shortened by 7 bases and J by 3 bases, with 3 bases between the two germline ends. The length of the CDR3 is 11 residues. Germline CDR1 and CDR2: LNHDA and SQIVND (reference sequence). The CDR3 DNA reads TGTGCCAGTACGGACACCGGGGAGCTGTTTTTT. As protein: CASTDTGELFF.

The chain joins TRBV30 to TRBJ2-1; D gene unclear. Trimming stripped 0 bases from V and 7 bases from J, with 10 bases between. The germline V gene encodes CDR1 GTSNPN and CDR2 SVGIG (reference sequence). The CDR3 consists of 13 residues. As DNA, the CDR3 is TGTGCCTGGAGTGTTCCGGGTCTTAATGAGCAGTTCTTC. Amino acids: CAWSVPGLNEQFF.